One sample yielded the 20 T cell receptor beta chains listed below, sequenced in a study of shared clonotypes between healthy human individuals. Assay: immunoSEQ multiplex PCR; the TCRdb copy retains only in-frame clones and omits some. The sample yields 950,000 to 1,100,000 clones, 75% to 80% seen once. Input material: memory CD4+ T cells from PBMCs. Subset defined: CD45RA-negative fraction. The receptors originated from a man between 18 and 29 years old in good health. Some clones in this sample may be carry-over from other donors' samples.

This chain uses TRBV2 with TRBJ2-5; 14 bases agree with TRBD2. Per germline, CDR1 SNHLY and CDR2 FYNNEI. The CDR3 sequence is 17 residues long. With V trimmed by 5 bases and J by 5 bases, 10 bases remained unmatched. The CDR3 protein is CASSRGTSGRVAETQYF. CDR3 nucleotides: TGTGCCAGCAGTCGGGGGACTAGCGGGAGAGTAGCGGAGACCCAGTACTTC.

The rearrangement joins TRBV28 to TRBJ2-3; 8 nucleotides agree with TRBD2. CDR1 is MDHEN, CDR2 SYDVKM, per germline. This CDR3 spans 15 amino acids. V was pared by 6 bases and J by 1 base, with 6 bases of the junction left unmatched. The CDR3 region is CASRPYSGGTDTQYF. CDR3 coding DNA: TGTGCCAGCAGACCGTATAGCGGGGGCACAGATACGCAGTATTTT.

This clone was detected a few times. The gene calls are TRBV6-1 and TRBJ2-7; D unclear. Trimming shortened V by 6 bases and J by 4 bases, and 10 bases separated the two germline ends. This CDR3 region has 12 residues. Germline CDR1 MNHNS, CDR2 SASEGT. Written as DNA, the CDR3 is TGTGCCAGCAGATCGAGCGCATACGAGCAGTACTTC. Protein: CASRSSAYEQYF.

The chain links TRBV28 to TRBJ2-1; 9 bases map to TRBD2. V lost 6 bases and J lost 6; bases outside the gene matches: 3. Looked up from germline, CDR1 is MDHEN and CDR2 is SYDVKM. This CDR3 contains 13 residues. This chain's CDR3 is CASSPLAGNEQFF. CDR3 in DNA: TGTGCCAGCAGCCCACTAGCGGGCAATGAGCAGTTCTTC.

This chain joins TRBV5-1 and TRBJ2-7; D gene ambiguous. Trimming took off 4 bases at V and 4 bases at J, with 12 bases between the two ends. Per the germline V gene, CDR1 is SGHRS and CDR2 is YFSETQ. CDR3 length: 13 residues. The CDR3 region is CASSPAAMYEQYF. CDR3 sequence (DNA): TGCGCCAGCAGCCCCGCTGCAATGTACGAGCAGTACTTC.

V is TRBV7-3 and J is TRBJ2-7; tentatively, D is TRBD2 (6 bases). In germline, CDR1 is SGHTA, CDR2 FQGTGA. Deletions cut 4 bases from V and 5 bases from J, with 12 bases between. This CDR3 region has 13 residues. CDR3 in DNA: TGTGCCAGCAGCTCCGGAGGGGCGGACGAGCAGTACTTC. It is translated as CASSSGGADEQYF.

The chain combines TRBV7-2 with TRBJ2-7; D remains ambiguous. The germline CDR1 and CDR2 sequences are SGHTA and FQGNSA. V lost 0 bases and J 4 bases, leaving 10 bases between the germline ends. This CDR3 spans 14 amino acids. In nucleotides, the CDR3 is TGTGCCAGCAGCTTAGCGCTCCCCCAGTACGAGCAGTACTTC. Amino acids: CASSLALPQYEQYF.

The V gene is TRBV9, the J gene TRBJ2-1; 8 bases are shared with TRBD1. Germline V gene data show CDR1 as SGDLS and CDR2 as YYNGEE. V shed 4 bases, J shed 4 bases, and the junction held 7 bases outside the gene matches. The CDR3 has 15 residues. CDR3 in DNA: TGTGCCAGCAGCCCCCAGACAGGGGAGTACAATGAGCAGTTCTTC. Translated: CASSPQTGEYNEQFF.

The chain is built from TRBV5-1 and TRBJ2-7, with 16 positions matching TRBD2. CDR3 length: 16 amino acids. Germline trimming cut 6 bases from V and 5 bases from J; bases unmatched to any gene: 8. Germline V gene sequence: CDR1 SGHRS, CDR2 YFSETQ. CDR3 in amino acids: CASNLGTSGRANEQYF. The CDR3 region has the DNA TGCGCCAGCAACCTTGGGACTAGCGGGAGGGCCAACGAGCAGTACTTC. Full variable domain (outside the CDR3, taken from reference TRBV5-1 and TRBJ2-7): KAGVTQTPRYLIKTRGQQVTLSCSPISGHRSVSWYQQTPGQGLQFLFEYFSETQRNKGNFPGRFSGRQFSNSRSEMNVSTLELGDSALYLCASNLGTSGRANEQYFGPGTRLTVT.

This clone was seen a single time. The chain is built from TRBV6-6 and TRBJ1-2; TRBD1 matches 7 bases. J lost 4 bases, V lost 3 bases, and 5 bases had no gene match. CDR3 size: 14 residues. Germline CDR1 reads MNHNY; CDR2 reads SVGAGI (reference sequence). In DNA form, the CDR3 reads TGTGCCAGCAGTTATTTCCCAGGGGGCTATGGCTACACCTTC. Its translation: CASSYFPGGYGYTF.

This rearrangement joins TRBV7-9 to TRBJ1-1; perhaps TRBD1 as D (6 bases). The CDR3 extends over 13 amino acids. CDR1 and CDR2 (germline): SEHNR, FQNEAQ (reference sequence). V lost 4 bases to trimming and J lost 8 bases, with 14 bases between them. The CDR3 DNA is TGTGCCAGCAGCTGGGGGGCATCTTCCGAAGCTTTCTTT. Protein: CASSWGASSEAFF. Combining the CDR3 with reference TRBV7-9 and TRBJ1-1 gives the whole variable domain DTGVSQNPRHKITKRGQNVTFRCDPISEHNRLYWYRQTLGQGPEFLTYFQNEAQLEKSRLLSDRFSAERPKGSFSTLEIQRTEQGDSAMYLCASSWGASSEAFFGQGTRLTVV.

The DNA of the CDR3 is TGTGCCATCAGGAGGAGACTAGCGGGATTGGGCACAGATACGCAGTATTTT. Translation gives CAIRRRLAGLGTDTQYF. This chain links TRBV10-3 with TRBJ2-3; the match to TRBD2 covers 11 bases. Losses at the gene ends were 6 bases for V and 1 base for J; bases not matched to a gene: 9. The CDR3 spans 17 residues. The germline CDR1 and CDR2 sequences are ENHRY and SYGVKD.

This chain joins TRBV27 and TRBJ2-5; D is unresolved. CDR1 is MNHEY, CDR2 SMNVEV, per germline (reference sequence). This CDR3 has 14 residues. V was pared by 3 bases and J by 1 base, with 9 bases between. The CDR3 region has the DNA TGTGCCAGCAGTTTTGCTCCGAGCCAAGAGACCCAGTACTTC. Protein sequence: CASSFAPSQETQYF.

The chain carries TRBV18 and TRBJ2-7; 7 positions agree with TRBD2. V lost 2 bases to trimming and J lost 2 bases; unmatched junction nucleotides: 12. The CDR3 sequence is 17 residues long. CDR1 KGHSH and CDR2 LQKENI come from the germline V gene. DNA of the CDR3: TGTGCCAGCTCACCAAGACAAGGTCTAGCGGAAACCTACGAGCAGTACTTC. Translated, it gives CASSPRQGLAETYEQYF.

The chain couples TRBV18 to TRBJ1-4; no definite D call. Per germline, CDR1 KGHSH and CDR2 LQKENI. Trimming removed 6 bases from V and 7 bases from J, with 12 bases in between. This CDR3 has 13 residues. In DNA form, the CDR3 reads TGTGCCAGCTCCGCTGCCATTGGTGAAAAACTGTTTTTT. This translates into CASSAAIGEKLFF.

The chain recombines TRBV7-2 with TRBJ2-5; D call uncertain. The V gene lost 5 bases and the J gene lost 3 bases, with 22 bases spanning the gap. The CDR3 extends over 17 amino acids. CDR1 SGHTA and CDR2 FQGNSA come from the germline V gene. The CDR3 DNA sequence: TGTGCCAGCAGCAGAAGGCCAGCTCTGATCGGAGAAGAGACCCAGTACTTC. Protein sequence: CASSRRPALIGEETQYF.

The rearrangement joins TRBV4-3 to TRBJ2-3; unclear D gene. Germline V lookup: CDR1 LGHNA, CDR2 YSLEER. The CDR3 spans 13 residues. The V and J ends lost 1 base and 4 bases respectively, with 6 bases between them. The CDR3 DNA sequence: TGCGCCAGCAGCCAAGTTCGGGCAGATACGCAGTATTTT. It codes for CASSQVRADTQYF.

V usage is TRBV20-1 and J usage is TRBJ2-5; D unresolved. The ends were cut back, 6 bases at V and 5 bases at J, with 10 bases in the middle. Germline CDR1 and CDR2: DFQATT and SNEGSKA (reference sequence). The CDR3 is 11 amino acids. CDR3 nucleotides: TGCAGTGCCCGGATAGCTGAGACCCAGTACTTC. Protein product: CSARIAETQYF.

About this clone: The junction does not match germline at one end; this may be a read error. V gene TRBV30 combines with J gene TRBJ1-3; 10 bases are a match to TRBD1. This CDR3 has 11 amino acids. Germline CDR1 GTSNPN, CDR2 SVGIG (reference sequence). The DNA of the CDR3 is TGTGCCTGGATTCGGACAGGGGGGGTGGATTTT. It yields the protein CAWIRTGGVDF.

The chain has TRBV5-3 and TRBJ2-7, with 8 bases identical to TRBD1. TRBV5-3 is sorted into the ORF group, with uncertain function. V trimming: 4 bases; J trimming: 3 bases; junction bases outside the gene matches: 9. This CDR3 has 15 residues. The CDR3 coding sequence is TGTGCCAGAAGCCCCCACTTGGACAGGGACTACGAGCAGTACTTC. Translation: CARSPHLDRDYEQYF.